This TCR beta chain is drawn from a study of shared clonotypes between healthy human individuals (dated by TCRdb to the early 2020s). Context from the whole study: A few men and two women, aged 18 to 49 years, made up the cohort. Leukapheresis yielded between about 0.85 and 9 billion PBMCs per donor. To increase sequencing depth and limit assay-specific biases, TCR repertoire library preparation and sequencing were carried out by different laboratories using diverse techniques. The study deeply sequenced blood TCR repertoires of several healthy adults to estimate repertoire size and the extent of clonotype sharing between individuals. For each donor, CD4 naive and CD4 memory were each run on three plates, CD8 naive on two plates, and CD8 memory on one plate. The study at large found these results: Naive subsets generally had larger estimated clonotype richness than memory subsets did. Higher generation probabilities were observed for clonotypes shared by all four sorted-subset donors than for non-shared clonotypes. When four donors were compared, the shared fraction of clonotypes was 5% to 6.5% for naive CD4, approximately 3.3% for naive CD8, 2% to 2.5% for memory CD4, and 0.4% for memory CD8. Based on pairwise subsampling, the degree of clonotype sharing among donors was expected to be affected by sequencing depth. Even with the large sequencing depth, rarefaction of the sorted-subset datasets indicated that sequencing was incomplete. Sampling was limited to blood, and TCR repertoires in tissue likely differ from TCR repertoires in blood. Because the study included a small number of donors, the genetic and exposure-history diversity represented was limited.

Using the deep immunoSEQ assay, multiplex PCR amplified TCR CDR3 regions from genomic DNA. For each cell subset, the extracted genomic DNA was distributed evenly across all wells of several immunoSEQ 96-well plates, and each plate served as one replicate. For sorted subsets, each replicate PCR was loaded with roughly 200 ng genomic DNA, equivalent to 30,000 to 35,000 T cell genomes. Purified libraries were measured with a Qubit 3.0 fluorometer, size-checked on a Bioanalyzer 2100, and measured again with the KAPA Library Quantification kit. A separate single-read 150-cycle Illumina NextSeq 550 flow cell was used to sequence each immunoSEQ 96-well plate. Per the original workflow: The immunoSEQ output contained only junctional sequences without quality scores, so filtering could not match that applied to full-length reads. To assign V/J genes and CDR3, sequences were annotated using PyIR, a Python wrapper for IgBLAST v1.9, with IMGT germline references. Any read was removed if the V/J assignment was weak (E-value above 1e-6), the CDR3 was missing, or the read contained stop codons, out-of-frame junctions, or ambiguous translated residues. V3J clonotypes were defined as sequences sharing the same inferred V gene, J gene, and CDR3 amino acid sequence. Percentage overlap between repertoires was computed as shared unique clonotypes divided by the size of the smaller repertoire. Three approaches were used to assess repertoire richness: RTK rarefaction, the Chao1 estimator, and Recon v2.1 estimates of unobserved clonotypes. Generation probabilities were computed with OLGA for all TCRbeta clonotypes obtained by the gDNA method from a few donors. In its TCRdb copy, this immuneACCESS table keeps in-frame sequences only and misses some clones. Where compared with another copy, unresolved V genes explain less than half of these, and the others have no known cause. V, J and clone size derive from that table, while D and trimming were established from the DNA sequence. This sample comprises 2 million to 2.5 million clones, 85% to 95% of them detected only once. The ten largest clonotypes hold roughly 0.34% of the sample.

Points on this clone: Its cognate antigen has yet to be identified. Within one base of it there is no much larger clone, and no base qualities were kept.

The CDR3 spans 15 residues, from the cysteine through the phenylalanine. CDR3 DNA is the only sequence kept; it has 45 bases, read in frame from the first base. Between the V and J ends, shortened by 3 bases and 4 bases respectively, the junction contains 13 bases. In the germline V gene, CDR1 corresponds to SNHLY and CDR2 to FYNNEI. Healthy HIV-negative adults with no recently reported acute infections or vaccinations were included as donors. Every donor was a Caucasian adult residing in Nashville, Tennessee, USA. Magnetic negative selection was used to enrich CD4+ T cells, after which naive cells were positively selected on CD45RA and the negative fraction became the memory subset. After blood collection by leukapheresis, PBMCs were isolated using Ficoll-Histopaque density gradient centrifugation and then cryopreserved in the vapor phase of liquid nitrogen. Purity and quantity of every magnetically sorted T cell population were checked by analytical flow cytometry. From each sorted fraction, genomic DNA was isolated and quantified by UV absorbance on a Nanodrop 2000c.

Recombination linked TRBV2 to TRBJ2-1, with TRBD2 as a weak D call on 6 bases. Sequenced input: naive CD4+ T cells from PBMCs. What this sample's cell subset or site label stands for: CD45RA+ positively selected. This TCR was recovered from a man between 18 and 29 years old in good health. Some clones in this sample may be carry-over from other donors' samples. The DNA sequence follows: TGTGCCAGCAGTGACGAGGCTAGCGAATACAATGAGCAGTTCTTC. The resulting protein is CASSDEASEYNEQFF.